Listed below are T cell receptor beta chains from one sample, sequenced in a study of cytomegalovirus exposure and HLA in healthy donors. Sequencing was performed with immunoSEQ multiplex PCR; in TCRdb, only in-frame clones are kept and a portion is missing. The sample holds about 150,000 clones, approximately 80% seen once. Sequenced material: PBMCs. The receptors originated from a young man in good health and CMV-seropositive. Both conserved end residues are part of each CDR3. D genes are given only for firm matches. Only some rows state a clone size, as once, few, many or a class for expanded clones.

d_gene: .
j_gene: TRBJ2-1
abundance: .
v_gene: TRBV12-5
CDR3nt: TGTGCTAGTGGTTTGGTAGCGGCGGATGAGCAGTTCTTC
CDR3aa: CASGLVAADEQFF

d_gene: .
j_gene: TRBJ2-3
abundance: .
v_gene: TRBV11-3
CDR3nt: TGTGCCAGCAGCTTAGCAAATTCCCCAGATACGCAGTATTTT
CDR3aa: CASSLANSPDTQYF

d_gene: .
j_gene: TRBJ1-2
abundance: .
v_gene: TRBV7-2
CDR3nt: TGTGCCAGCAGCTTAACGTCGGGGGGCAACTATGGCTACACCTTC
CDR3aa: CASSLTSGGNYGYTF

d_gene: .
j_gene: TRBJ1-5
abundance: .
v_gene: TRBV19
CDR3nt: TGTGCCAGTACGTCCAGTTTCAATCAGCCCCAGCATTTT
CDR3aa: CASTSSFNQPQHF

d_gene: .
j_gene: TRBJ2-2
abundance: .
v_gene: TRBV5-1
CDR3nt: TGCGCCAGCAGCTCAATAGACACAACCACCGGGGAGCTGTTTTTT
CDR3aa: CASSSIDTTTGELFF

d_gene: TRBD2
j_gene: TRBJ2-5
abundance: .
v_gene: TRBV5-1
CDR3nt: TGCGCCAGCACGACTAGCGGGAGTAAAGAGACCCAGTACTTC
CDR3aa: CASTTSGSKETQYF

d_gene: .
j_gene: TRBJ1-2
abundance: .
v_gene: TRBV5-1
CDR3nt: TGCGCCAGCAGCCTACAGGAGCTCTATGGCTACACCTTC
CDR3aa: CASSLQELYGYTF

d_gene: .
j_gene: TRBJ2-7
abundance: .
v_gene: TRBV5-6
CDR3nt: TGTGCCAGCAGCCCCTGGGGGGGGGCGTACGAGCAGTACTTC
CDR3aa: CASSPWGGAYEQYF

d_gene: .
j_gene: TRBJ2-5
abundance: .
v_gene: TRBV6-5
CDR3nt: TGTGCCAGCAGTTACGCAGGGCACTCACAAGAGACCCAGTACTTC
CDR3aa: CASSYAGHSQETQYF

d_gene: .
j_gene: TRBJ2-1
abundance: .
v_gene: TRBV11-1
CDR3nt: TGTGCCAGCAGCTTACCGGGATACAATGAGCAGTTCTTC
CDR3aa: CASSLPGYNEQFF

d_gene: TRBD1
j_gene: TRBJ2-7
abundance: few
v_gene: TRBV5-6
CDR3nt: TGTGCCAGCAGGGAGACAGGGGCGAAGAACGAGCAGTACTTC
CDR3aa: CASRETGAKNEQYF

d_gene: .
j_gene: TRBJ1-1
abundance: once
v_gene: TRBV28
CDR3nt: TGTGCCAGCAGTCCGGTCGGTAGAGCAAAAAACACTGAAGCTTTCTTT
CDR3aa: CASSPVGRAKNTEAFF

d_gene: .
j_gene: TRBJ2-3
abundance: .
v_gene: TRBV4-2
CDR3nt: TGTGCCAGCAGCCGATCGAGGGCGTCCACAGATACGCAGTATTTT
CDR3aa: CASSRSRASTDTQYF

d_gene: .
j_gene: TRBJ2-7
abundance: .
v_gene: TRBV2
CDR3nt: TGTGCCAGCACAGGGGCGGTGAGCGGGAACTACGAGCAGTACTTC
CDR3aa: CASTGAVSGNYEQYF

d_gene: .
j_gene: TRBJ2-4
abundance: .
v_gene: TRBV28
CDR3nt: TGTGCCAGCCGTCCTCGTATGAGACAGGCTTACAGAGAAAACATTCAGTACTTC
CDR3aa: CASRPRMRQAYRENIQYF

d_gene: TRBD1
j_gene: TRBJ1-1
abundance: .
v_gene: TRBV19
CDR3nt: TGTGCCAGTACCAAGGGACAGGTTCGCAGCACTGAAGCTTTCTTT
CDR3aa: CASTKGQVRSTEAFF

d_gene: TRBD1
j_gene: TRBJ1-1
abundance: .
v_gene: TRBV7-9
CDR3nt: TGTGCCAGTCGTGACAGGGCCAACACTGAAGCTTTCTTT
CDR3aa: CASRDRANTEAFF

d_gene: .
j_gene: TRBJ2-1
abundance: .
v_gene: TRBV6-6
CDR3nt: TGTGCCAGCAGTTACTTGCAGGGTGAGCAGTTCTTC
CDR3aa: CASSYLQGEQFF

d_gene: TRBD2
j_gene: TRBJ2-6
abundance: .
v_gene: TRBV27
CDR3nt: TGTGCCAGCCATCGGGGGGCGACTAGCGGGAGGTCCGGGGCCAACGTCCTGACTTTC
CDR3aa: CASHRGATSGRSGANVLTF

d_gene: TRBD2
j_gene: TRBJ2-1
abundance: .
v_gene: TRBV14
CDR3nt: TGTGCCAGCAGCCCTGCGGGCGGGAGTAGAGGACATGAGCAGTTCTTC
CDR3aa: CASSPAGGSRGHEQFF

d_gene: TRBD1
j_gene: TRBJ1-2
abundance: .
v_gene: TRBV6-1
CDR3nt: TGTGCCAGCAGTGATAGGACAGGGGGCCGCAACTTTTTC
CDR3aa: CASSDRTGGRNFF

d_gene: TRBD1
j_gene: TRBJ2-7
abundance: .
v_gene: TRBV10-3
CDR3nt: TGTGCCATCAGTGGGATGACAGGGTCCACCTACGAGCAGTACTTC
CDR3aa: CAISGMTGSTYEQYF

d_gene: .
j_gene: TRBJ2-1
abundance: .
v_gene: TRBV19
CDR3nt: TGTGCCAGTAGTCCGCGGCTAGAGGGCCGCAATGAGCAGTTCTTC
CDR3aa: CASSPRLEGRNEQFF

d_gene: .
j_gene: TRBJ1-2
abundance: .
v_gene: TRBV7-9
CDR3nt: TGTGCCAGCACCCAAGGGGGGGTTGACTATGGCTACACCTTC
CDR3aa: CASTQGGVDYGYTF

d_gene: TRBD2
j_gene: TRBJ2-1
abundance: .
v_gene: TRBV4-2
CDR3nt: TGTGCCAGCAGCCAGGCTCCGGGGGGTCGGGTATACAATGAGCAGTTCTTC
CDR3aa: CASSQAPGGRVYNEQFF

d_gene: .
j_gene: TRBJ2-2
abundance: .
v_gene: TRBV7-9
CDR3nt: TGTGCCAGCAGCTTGTCATCGAACACCGGGGAGCTGTTTTTT
CDR3aa: CASSLSSNTGELFF

d_gene: .
j_gene: TRBJ2-2
abundance: .
v_gene: TRBV16
CDR3nt: TGTGCCAGCAGCCAATACGGGAGAGCCGGGGAGCTGTTTTTT
CDR3aa: CASSQYGRAGELFF

d_gene: TRBD2
j_gene: TRBJ2-1
abundance: .
v_gene: TRBV15
CDR3nt: TGTGCCGCAGCCGGTGGCGGGAGCTCCTACAATGAGCAGTTCTTC
CDR3aa: CAAAGGGSSYNEQFF

d_gene: .
j_gene: TRBJ1-4
abundance: .
v_gene: TRBV19
CDR3nt: TGTGCCAGTAGTCGAATCGGGACAGAAAAACTGTTTTTT
CDR3aa: CASSRIGTEKLFF

d_gene: TRBD1
j_gene: TRBJ2-1
abundance: .
v_gene: TRBV9
CDR3nt: TGTGCCAGCAGCGTAGAAGGGACAGTACGCAATGAGCAGTTCTTC
CDR3aa: CASSVEGTVRNEQFF

d_gene: .
j_gene: TRBJ2-7
abundance: few
v_gene: TRBV11-2
CDR3nt: TGTGCCAGCAGCCGAGAATTCGGACAGCTCTACGAGCAGTACTTC
CDR3aa: CASSREFGQLYEQYF

d_gene: TRBD1
j_gene: TRBJ1-2
abundance: .
v_gene: TRBV6-1
CDR3nt: TGTGCCAGCAGGTACAGGGGGAGGGACTATGGCTACACCTTC
CDR3aa: CASRYRGRDYGYTF

d_gene: .
j_gene: TRBJ1-2
abundance: once
v_gene: TRBV28
CDR3nt: TGTGCCAGCAGGGAAATACAGGAGTCTAACTATGGCTACACCTTC
CDR3aa: CASREIQESNYGYTF

d_gene: .
j_gene: TRBJ1-1
abundance: .
v_gene: TRBV11-2
CDR3nt: TGTGCCAGCAGCTTAGATCCGGACATGAACACTGAAGCTTTCTTT
CDR3aa: CASSLDPDMNTEAFF

d_gene: TRBD2
j_gene: TRBJ2-1
abundance: .
v_gene: TRBV23-1
CDR3nt: TGCGCCAGCAGTCAATCGCCTTTGGGACTAGCGGGAGGGCAATACAATGAGCAGTTCTTC
CDR3aa: CASSQSPLGLAGGQYNEQFF

d_gene: .
j_gene: TRBJ2-7
abundance: once
v_gene: TRBV27
CDR3nt: TGTGCCACGGGGGACTTCGAGCAGTACTTC
CDR3aa: CATGDFEQYF